This T cell receptor beta chain comes out of a study of T-cell memory formation after mild COVID-19. 5'RACE with constant-segment primers yielded barcoded, UMI-tagged TCR alpha and TCR beta cDNA libraries. TCRdb independently ran MiXCR on the 5' RACE reads; one entry per CDR3 protein. This table holds a few hundred thousand distinct CDR3 sequences, 15% to 20% found once. In its sample, this clonotype was seen a few times. The germline gives CDR1 LNHDA, CDR2 SQIVND (reference sequence). V lost 8 bases to trimming and J lost 0 bases, with 5 bases between them. The CDR3 has 13 residues. This clonotype originated in a man younger than 35 who had mild COVID-19 (a few samples of this study predate the infection). Cell type and time point are not known. This chain uses TRBV19 with TRBJ2-6; TRBD2 might be the D (5 bases). Material for sequencing was PBMCs or a T cell subset sorted from them (not recorded which). The chain's CDR3 is CASGSSGANVLTF. In DNA form, the CDR3 reads TGTGCCAGTGGGAGCTCTGGGGCCAACGTCCTGACTTTC.